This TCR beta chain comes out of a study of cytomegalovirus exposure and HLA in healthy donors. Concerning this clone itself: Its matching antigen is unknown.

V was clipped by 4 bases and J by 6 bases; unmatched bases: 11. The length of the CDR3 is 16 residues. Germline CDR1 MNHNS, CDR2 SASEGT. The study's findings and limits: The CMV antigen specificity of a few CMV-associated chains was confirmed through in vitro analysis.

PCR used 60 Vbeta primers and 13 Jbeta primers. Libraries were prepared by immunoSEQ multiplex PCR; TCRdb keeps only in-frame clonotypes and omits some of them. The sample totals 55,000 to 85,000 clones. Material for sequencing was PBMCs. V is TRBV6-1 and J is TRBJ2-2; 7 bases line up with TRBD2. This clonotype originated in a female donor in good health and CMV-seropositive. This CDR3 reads CASSGGAGAEPGELFF. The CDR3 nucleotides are TGTGCCAGCAGTGGTGGGGCGGGAGCCGAACCCGGGGAGCTGTTTTTT.